The rows below give T cell receptor beta chains drawn from one sample of a study of tumor-infiltrating lymphocytes in primary liver carcinoma. TCRdb redid the calling of the multiplex PCR reads with MiXCR, one entry per CDR3 protein. The sample contains tens of thousands of distinct CDR3 sequences, roughly 78% of which appear only once. Sequenced sample: liver tumor tissue from sampling region 3. Every receptor here comes from a man aged 40-49 years with primary liver carcinoma and hepatitis B virus infection. The CDR3 runs from the conserved cysteine through the conserved F or W. Fields, in order: clone size, D gene, J gene, V gene, CDR3 DNA, CDR3 protein. A D gene is named only where the DNA matches it firmly. Clone size is not always given. Where it is, it says once, few, many or a class for expanded clones.

clone size: medium-sized; D gene: -; J gene: TRBJ1-6; V gene: TRBV5-4; CDR3 DNA: TGTGCCAGCAGCATAGAGCCGGAGGGGGCCCTCCACTTT; CDR3 protein: CASSIEPEGALHF
clone size: -; D gene: -; J gene: TRBJ2-3; V gene: TRBV10-2; CDR3 DNA: TGCGCCAGCACTCCGGCAGATACGCATTATTTC; CDR3 protein: CASTPADTHYF
clone size: -; D gene: -; J gene: TRBJ2-7; V gene: TRBV6-2/TRBV6-3; CDR3 DNA: TGTGCCAGCAAAATCGAGGACGAGCAGTACTTC; CDR3 protein: CASKIEDEQYF
clone size: once; D gene: TRBD1; J gene: TRBJ2-7; V gene: TRBV12-3/TRBV12-4; CDR3 DNA: TGTGCCAGCAGCCGGGAGACAGGGGGACCCTATGAGCAGTACTTC; CDR3 protein: CASSRETGGPYEQYF
clone size: -; D gene: -; J gene: TRBJ2-3; V gene: TRBV11-2; CDR3 DNA: TGTGCCAGCAGCTTAGCGGGGGCGATTTCGTCAAGCACGGACACGCAGTATTTT; CDR3 protein: CASSLAGAISSSTDTQYF
clone size: many; D gene: TRBD2; J gene: TRBJ2-1; V gene: TRBV15; CDR3 DNA: TGTGCCACCAGCAGATCGGGGCGGGAGGGGAATGAGCAGTTCTTC; CDR3 protein: CATSRSGREGNEQFF
clone size: many; D gene: TRBD1; J gene: TRBJ2-7; V gene: TRBV28; CDR3 DNA: TGTGCCAGCAACCCCGCGGCAGGGGGAAACTACGAGCAGTACTTC; CDR3 protein: CASNPAAGGNYEQYF
clone size: -; D gene: -; J gene: TRBJ2-7; V gene: TRBV30; CDR3 DNA: TGTGCCTGGAGTTTAGGCAGGGGCTACGAGCCATACTTC; CDR3 protein: CAWSLGRGYEPYF
clone size: -; D gene: -; J gene: TRBJ1-4; V gene: TRBV11-2; CDR3 DNA: TGTGCTAGAAGCAAGGCTCCAGGAGGAACAAATGAAAAACTGTTTTTT; CDR3 protein: CARSKAPGGTNEKLFF
clone size: -; D gene: -; J gene: TRBJ2-5; V gene: TRBV6-5; CDR3 DNA: TGTACCAGCACCACCCGCGGGACCCAGTACTTC; CDR3 protein: CTSTTRGTQYF
clone size: -; D gene: -; J gene: TRBJ2-6; V gene: TRBV5-1; CDR3 DNA: TGCGCCAGCAGCCCCCGGATGGACTCTGGGGCCAACGTCCTGACGTTC; CDR3 protein: CASSPRMDSGANVLTF
clone size: -; D gene: -; J gene: TRBJ1-4; V gene: TRBV11-2; CDR3 DNA: TGTGCCAACAGCTTAGACGGGCCCGCTAATGAAAAACTGTTTTTT; CDR3 protein: CANSLDGPANEKLFF
clone size: -; D gene: TRBD1; J gene: TRBJ1-6; V gene: TRBV4-1; CDR3 DNA: TGCACCAGCATCCACCACCTACAGGGGGAGGATTCACCCCTCCACTTT; CDR3 protein: CTSIHHLQGEDSPLHF
clone size: -; D gene: TRBD1; J gene: TRBJ2-7; V gene: TRBV12-3/TRBV12-4; CDR3 DNA: TGTGCCGACAGCCGAGGGACAGGGGGACCATACGAGCAATACTTC; CDR3 protein: CADSRGTGGPYEQYF
clone size: -; D gene: -; J gene: TRBJ2-7; V gene: TRBV4-1; CDR3 DNA: TGCGCCAGCAGCCAATCCCTAGTGGAGCCACTACACGAGCAGTACTTC; CDR3 protein: CASSQSLVEPLHEQYF
clone size: -; D gene: -; J gene: TRBJ1-5; V gene: TRBV5-1; CDR3 DNA: TGCGCCAGCAGCTCTGGGGGCTCCAATCAGCCCCAGCGTTTT; CDR3 protein: CASSSGGSNQPQRF
clone size: many; D gene: TRBD2; J gene: TRBJ2-5; V gene: TRBV30; CDR3 DNA: TGTGCCTGGAGTGAGCTAGCGGGAGAGACCCAGTACTTC; CDR3 protein: CAWSELAGETQYF
clone size: few; D gene: TRBD1; J gene: TRBJ2-7; V gene: TRBV12-3/TRBV12-4; CDR3 DNA: TGTGCTAGCAGTTTAGGACAGGGGGCCAGTTACGAGCAGTACTTC; CDR3 protein: CASSLGQGASYEQYF
clone size: -; D gene: -; J gene: TRBJ1-6; V gene: TRBV12-3/TRBV12-4; CDR3 DNA: TGTGCCAACACTATAAAGAATTCAACCCTCCACTTT; CDR3 protein: CANTIKNSTLHF
clone size: once; D gene: -; J gene: TRBJ2-7; V gene: TRBV11-2; CDR3 DNA: TGTGCGAGCAGCCGACCTAATGCACAGGGCGATGAGCAATACTTT; CDR3 protein: CASSRPNAQGDEQYF
clone size: -; D gene: -; J gene: TRBJ1-2; V gene: TRBV4-2; CDR3 DNA: TGTGCCGGCAGCCAAGATATGGGCAGGGGTTGTGGCTACACCTTT; CDR3 protein: CAGSQDMGRGCGYTF
clone size: many; D gene: -; J gene: TRBJ2-1; V gene: TRBV12-3/TRBV12-4; CDR3 DNA: TGTGCCAGCAGCCGCACCGCTGGAAACCTTTACAATGAGCAGTTCTTC; CDR3 protein: CASSRTAGNLYNEQFF
clone size: -; D gene: -; J gene: TRBJ2-1; V gene: TRBV4-1; CDR3 DNA: TGCGCCGGCAGCCAAGGCTTCCGGGAGTTATCAAAGTACAATGAGCAGTTCTTC; CDR3 protein: CAGSQGFRELSKYNEQFF
clone size: once; D gene: -; J gene: TRBJ1-1; V gene: TRBV7-9; CDR3 DNA: TGTGCCAGCAGCGGCATGTGGATATGGGGCGAACGGGACCATGGCCCACACACTGAAGCTTTCTTT; CDR3 protein: CASSGMWIWGERDHGPHTEAFF
clone size: -; D gene: -; J gene: TRBJ2-1; V gene: TRBV6-2/TRBV6-3; CDR3 DNA: TGTGCCAGCACTTACTCATTCGCCAGGGGAGATGAGCAGTTCTTT; CDR3 protein: CASTYSFARGDEQFF
clone size: -; D gene: TRBD2; J gene: TRBJ2-4; V gene: TRBV24-1; CDR3 DNA: TGTGCCACCAGTGACTACCCGCTACAGCTGACTAGCGGGCTGCAAAACAATCAGTACTTC; CDR3 protein: CATSDYPLQLTSGLQNNQYF
clone size: -; D gene: TRBD1; J gene: TRBJ2-3; V gene: TRBV4-1; CDR3 DNA: TGCTTCAGCAGCCAAGACGGGACAGTTAGCACAGATATGCAGTATTTT; CDR3 protein: CFSSQDGTVSTDMQYF
clone size: -; D gene: -; J gene: TRBJ2-5; V gene: TRBV11-2; CDR3 DNA: TGTGCCAGTAGCTTAGCGAGGCTAGCCCTGGGAAAAAAAGAGATACAGTACTTC; CDR3 protein: CASSLARLALGKKEIQYF
clone size: -; D gene: TRBD1; J gene: TRBJ1-1; V gene: TRBV10-3; CDR3 DNA: TGTGCCATCAGTTACGATAGTAGACAGGGGGGGACTGAGGCTTTCTTT; CDR3 protein: CAISYDSRQGGTEAFF
clone size: -; D gene: TRBD2; J gene: TRBJ2-7; V gene: TRBV4-2; CDR3 DNA: TGTGCCAGTAGTGTAAAACCGGGACTAGCGGGAGGGCCACGCGAGCAGTACTTC; CDR3 protein: CASSVKPGLAGGPREQYF
clone size: -; D gene: -; J gene: TRBJ2-7; V gene: TRBV13; CDR3 DNA: TGCGCCAGCAGCTTACAGCTCCGGAACTCCGAGCAGTACTTC; CDR3 protein: CASSLQLRNSEQYF
clone size: -; D gene: -; J gene: TRBJ1-5; V gene: TRBV5-1; CDR3 DNA: TGCGCTAGCAGCTCGTCATGGAACAATCAGCCCCAGCATTTT; CDR3 protein: CASSSSWNNQPQHF
clone size: medium-sized; D gene: -; J gene: TRBJ1-1; V gene: TRBV10-3; CDR3 DNA: TGTGCCATCAGTGAGTCTCCAGGGATGAACACTGAAGCTTTCTTT; CDR3 protein: CAISESPGMNTEAFF
clone size: many; D gene: TRBD2; J gene: TRBJ2-1; V gene: TRBV20-1; CDR3 DNA: TGCAGTGCTAGTGCCCCGGCTAGCGGGAGGGCCGGAGAGCAGTTCTTC; CDR3 protein: CSASAPASGRAGEQFF
clone size: medium-sized; D gene: -; J gene: TRBJ2-4; V gene: TRBV6-6; CDR3 DNA: TGTGCCAGCAGAGGACAGCTTGGATTAGCCAAAAACATTCAGTACTTC; CDR3 protein: CASRGQLGLAKNIQYF
clone size: -; D gene: -; J gene: TRBJ2-3; V gene: TRBV11-1; CDR3 DNA: TGTGTCAGCAGCTTAGTAGCGAGAGCTGCAGATACGCAGTATTTT; CDR3 protein: CVSSLVARAADTQYF
clone size: -; D gene: -; J gene: TRBJ2-1; V gene: TRBV6-2/TRBV6-3; CDR3 DNA: TGTGCCGGCAGCTTAATCCCAAGCTCTTACAATGAGCAGTTCTTC; CDR3 protein: CAGSLIPSSYNEQFF
clone size: -; D gene: -; J gene: TRBJ1-1; V gene: TRBV5-5; CDR3 DNA: TGTGCCGGCAGCTTTGGGGACCGGTCCAGCTTGAACACTGAAGCTCTCTTC; CDR3 protein: CAGSFGDRSSLNTEALF
clone size: -; D gene: TRBD2; J gene: TRBJ2-1; V gene: TRBV4-2; CDR3 DNA: TGTGCCAGCAGCCAAGTGTCTAGCGGGCTATATGAGCAGTTCTTC; CDR3 protein: CASSQVSSGLYEQFF
clone size: many; D gene: -; J gene: TRBJ2-7; V gene: TRBV7-9; CDR3 DNA: TGTGCCAGCAGCCGCGGGACGGATGGTGGGCGCGAGCAGTACTTC; CDR3 protein: CASSRGTDGGREQYF
clone size: -; D gene: -; J gene: TRBJ2-4; V gene: TRBV12-3/TRBV12-4; CDR3 DNA: TGTGCCAGTAGTTTATGGGGTGGGGCGAACATAGCCAAAAACCTTCAGTACTTC; CDR3 protein: CASSLWGGANIAKNLQYF
clone size: -; D gene: -; J gene: TRBJ2-1; V gene: TRBV14; CDR3 DNA: TGTGCCAGAAACTTCCGTACAGGGTGGGGGCAGTTCTTC; CDR3 protein: CARNFRTGWGQFF
clone size: -; D gene: -; J gene: TRBJ1-5; V gene: TRBV28; CDR3 DNA: TGTGCCAGCAGTTCCGATAGGGAGGGGAGCAATCAGCACCAGCATTTT; CDR3 protein: CASSSDREGSNQHQHF
clone size: once; D gene: TRBD2; J gene: TRBJ2-7; V gene: TRBV10-3; CDR3 DNA: TGCTCCATCAGTTTCGGTACTAGCGACCCCTACGAGCAGTACTTC; CDR3 protein: CSISFGTSDPYEQYF
clone size: medium-sized; D gene: TRBD2; J gene: TRBJ2-5; V gene: TRBV4-2; CDR3 DNA: TGTGCCAGCAGCCAACTAGAGGGGGGACTAGCGGGTACACGAGCCTCCCAAGAGACCCAGTACTTC; CDR3 protein: CASSQLEGGLAGTRASQETQYF
clone size: -; D gene: -; J gene: TRBJ1-1; V gene: TRBV13; CDR3 DNA: TGTGCCAGCAGCTTAGCGATAGGGACTGAAGCGTTCTTT; CDR3 protein: CASSLAIGTEAFF
clone size: -; D gene: TRBD1; J gene: TRBJ2-3; V gene: TRBV6-1; CDR3 DNA: TGCGTCAGCATTTACAGGGGGGGCACAGATACGCAGTATTTT; CDR3 protein: CVSIYRGGTDTQYF
clone size: -; D gene: -; J gene: TRBJ2-3; V gene: TRBV5-1; CDR3 DNA: TGCGCCAACAGCTTGGGAGTGGGGGATTGGGGAGATACGCGGTATTTT; CDR3 protein: CANSLGVGDWGDTRYF
clone size: -; D gene: -; J gene: TRBJ2-3; V gene: TRBV4-2; CDR3 DNA: TGTGCCAGCAGTCAAGAGAGGGGAGTGACAAATACGCAGTATTTT; CDR3 protein: CASSQERGVTNTQYF
clone size: -; D gene: -; J gene: TRBJ2-3; V gene: TRBV6-1; CDR3 DNA: TGTGTCAGCAGTGATGAGACAGGAGTCGCAGATACGCGGTATTTT; CDR3 protein: CVSSDETGVADTRYF
clone size: -; D gene: -; J gene: TRBJ2-7; V gene: TRBV12-3/TRBV12-4; CDR3 DNA: TGTGTCAGCAGTTTAATAGGCTCCGGTAGCTACGAGCAGTACTTT; CDR3 protein: CVSSLIGSGSYEQYF
clone size: -; D gene: -; J gene: TRBJ2-1; V gene: TRBV10-3; CDR3 DNA: TGTACCATCAGGGATAGATACAATGAGCAGTTCTTC; CDR3 protein: CTIRDRYNEQFF
clone size: -; D gene: -; J gene: TRBJ2-3; V gene: TRBV5-1; CDR3 DNA: TGCACCAACAGCTTGGGAGCAGGGGATTGGGGAGATACGCAGTATTTT; CDR3 protein: CTNSLGAGDWGDTQYF
clone size: -; D gene: TRBD2; J gene: TRBJ2-2; V gene: TRBV12-3/TRBV12-4; CDR3 DNA: TGTACCAGCAGTTTGCTAGCGGGAGACGGGGAGCTGTTTTTT; CDR3 protein: CTSSLLAGDGELFF
clone size: large; D gene: -; J gene: TRBJ2-7; V gene: TRBV11-2; CDR3 DNA: TGTGCCAGCAGCTGGAGGGTAGACGAGCAGTACTTC; CDR3 protein: CASSWRVDEQYF
clone size: -; D gene: -; J gene: TRBJ1-5; V gene: TRBV10-3; CDR3 DNA: TGTGCCGTCAGTGAGTATGAGGGCAATAAGCCCCAGCATTTT; CDR3 protein: CAVSEYEGNKPQHF
clone size: -; D gene: TRBD2; J gene: TRBJ2-7; V gene: TRBV10-3; CDR3 DNA: TGTGCCATCACCAAACGATCGGGACTAGAAGGAGGGTTCACCTACGAGCAGTACTTC; CDR3 protein: CAITKRSGLEGGFTYEQYF